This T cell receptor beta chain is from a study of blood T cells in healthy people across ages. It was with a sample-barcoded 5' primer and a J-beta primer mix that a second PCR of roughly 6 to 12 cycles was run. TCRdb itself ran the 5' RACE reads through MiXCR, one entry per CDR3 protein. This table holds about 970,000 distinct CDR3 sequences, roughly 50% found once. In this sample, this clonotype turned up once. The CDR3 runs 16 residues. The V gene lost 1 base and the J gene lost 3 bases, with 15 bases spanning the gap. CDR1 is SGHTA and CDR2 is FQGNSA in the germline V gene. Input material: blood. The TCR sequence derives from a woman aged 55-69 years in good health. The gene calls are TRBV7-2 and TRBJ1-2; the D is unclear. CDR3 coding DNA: TGTGCCAGCAGCTTAGTGGTTGTCAGGTACTACTATGGCTACACCTTC. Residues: CASSLVVVRYYYGYTF. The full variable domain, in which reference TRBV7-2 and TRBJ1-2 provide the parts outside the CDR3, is GAGVSQSPSNKVTEKGKDVELRCDPISGHTALYWYRQSLGQGLEFLIYFQGNSAPDKSGLPSDRFSAERTGGSVSTLTIQRTQQEDSAVYLCASSLVVVRYYYGYTFGSGTRLTVV.